These 23 T cell receptor beta chains share one sample of origin, sequenced in a study of long-term antiretroviral therapy in people with HIV. Researchers ran immunoSEQ v3.0 at survey level. This table comes from immunoSEQ multiplex PCR, and its TCRdb copy is limited to in-frame clones, with some not included. In the table there are 30,000 to 50,000 clones, roughly 85% of which are singletons. The input for sequencing was unsorted PBMCs, taken 3.1 years after starting antiretroviral therapy. Source of these receptors: a woman aged 45 to 65 with HIV.

The rearrangement uses TRBV7-3 and TRBJ2-3; TRBD2 is a possible D gene (6 bases). The V gene's germline CDR1 is SGHTA and CDR2 FQGTGA. Trimming cost V 10 bases and J 0 bases, with 17 bases left between them. The CDR3 has 15 amino acids. The CDR3 DNA sequence: TGTGCCAACGGGGGAGTTCTGACTAGCACAGATACGCAGTATTTT. Translating it yields CANGGVLTSTDTQYF.

The chain joins TRBV30 to TRBJ1-1, with D perhaps TRBD1 (5 bases). Trimming pared 0 bases from V and 0 bases from J, leaving 8 bases between. Germline V lookup: CDR1 GTSNPN, CDR2 SVGIG (reference sequence). The length of the CDR3 is 14 residues. CDR3 amino acids: CAWSVRGVNTEAFF. The DNA for the CDR3 is TGTGCCTGGAGTGTACGGGGGGTGAACACTGAAGCTTTCTTT.

The V and J genes are TRBV10-1 and TRBJ2-5; the D is unclear. Deletions cut 4 bases from V and 5 bases from J, with 11 bases between. The CDR3 runs 13 residues. Germline CDR1 reads WNHNN; CDR2 reads SYGVQD (reference sequence). CDR3 sequence: CASSATLGETQYF. The CDR3 nucleotides read TGCGCCAGCAGTGCAACCCTAGGGGAGACCCAGTACTTC.

V is TRBV7-8 and J is TRBJ2-7; 8 bases fit TRBD1. With 6 bases clipped from V and 2 bases from J, the junction kept 6 bases outside the gene matches. This CDR3 has 14 amino acids. Germline V gene data show CDR1 as SGHVS and CDR2 as FQNEAQ. CDR3 amino acids: CASSFGTGPYEQYF. The CDR3 DNA reads as TGTGCCAGCAGTTTCGGGACAGGTCCCTACGAGCAGTACTTC.

This sequence joins TRBV7-2 and TRBJ2-7; 15 bases map to TRBD2. CDR3 size: 16 residues. Germline V lookup: CDR1 SGHTA, CDR2 FQGNSA. V lost 5 bases, J lost 3 bases, and 5 bases stayed unmatched. For the CDR3, the DNA is TGTGCCAGCAGCGTCGGACTAGCGGGGGGGTACTACGAGCAGTACTTC. Its translation is CASSVGLAGGYYEQYF. Using reference TRBV7-2 and TRBJ2-7 for the parts outside the CDR3, the full variable domain is GAGVSQSPSNKVTEKGKDVELRCDPISGHTALYWYRQSLGQGLEFLIYFQGNSAPDKSGLPSDRFSAERTGGSVSTLTIQRTQQEDSAVYLCASSVGLAGGYYEQYFGPGTRLTVT.

The chain is built from TRBV5-1 and TRBJ2-5; TRBD2 matches at 8 bases. Looked up from germline, CDR1 is SGHRS and CDR2 is YFSETQ. The J segment lost 0 bases and the V segment lost 1 base, leaving 17 bases of the junction unmatched. This CDR3 has 20 residues. CDR3 residues: CASSLFVRAGAPSYQETQYF. The CDR3 DNA is TGCGCCAGCAGCTTGTTCGTTCGAGCGGGGGCACCATCGTACCAAGAGACCCAGTACTTC.

This chain joins TRBV9 and TRBJ2-3; TRBD2 agrees at 9 bases. There are 15 residues in the CDR3. The V segment lost 3 bases and the J segment 1 base; nucleotides outside the gene matches: 3. CDR1 and CDR2 (germline): SGDLS, YYNGEE. This CDR3 reads CASSARLAGTDTQYF. CDR3 DNA sequence: TGTGCCAGCAGCGCCAGACTAGCGGGCACAGATACGCAGTATTTT.

The chain couples TRBV7-9 to TRBJ2-3, with D tentatively TRBD1 (5 bases). CDR1 and CDR2 from the germline V gene are SEHNR and FQNEAQ (reference sequence). V lost 5 bases and J lost 4, with 10 bases in between. The length of the CDR3 is 13 residues. The CDR3 DNA reads as TGTGCCAGCAGCCCGAAGGGGCCAGATACGCAGTATTTT. Translation: CASSPKGPDTQYF. Using reference TRBV7-9 and TRBJ2-3 for the parts outside the CDR3, the full variable domain is DTGVSQNPRHKITKRGQNVTFRCDPISEHNRLYWYRQTLGQGPEFLTYFQNEAQLEKSRLLSDRFSAERPKGSFSTLEIQRTEQGDSAMYLCASSPKGPDTQYFGPGTRLTVL.

This clone was seen once. The chain carries TRBV18 and TRBJ2-2; the match to TRBD1 covers 8 bases. The ends lost 0 bases at V and 4 bases at J; junction bases unmatched: 7. This CDR3 is 17 amino acids long. CDR1 is KGHSH and CDR2 is LQKENI in the germline V gene. DNA of the CDR3: TGTGCCAGCTCACCACCGCGAGGGCAGGGGGCCACCGGGGAGCTGTTTTTT. Translating gives CASSPPRGQGATGELFF.

This clone appeared a single time. The V and J genes are TRBV5-1 and TRBJ2-5, with TRBD2 matching over 8 bases. CDR1 and CDR2 from the germline V gene are SGHRS and YFSETQ. This CDR3 spans 15 amino acids. V was clipped by 4 bases and J by 1 base; unmatched bases: 6. DNA of the CDR3: TGCGCCAGCAGCCGGGTAGCGGGGACCCAAGAGACCCAGTACTTC. As protein: CASSRVAGTQETQYF.

This chain links TRBV25-1 with TRBJ1-1; no clear D gene. The CDR3 spans 13 residues. The germline V and J ends were trimmed by 7 bases and 3 bases, with 12 bases remaining between them. From germline, CDR1 is MGHDK and CDR2 SYGVNS. The CDR3 DNA reads TGTGCCAGCAACCCAACGGGATACACTGAAGCTTTCTTT. Translating it yields CASNPTGYTEAFF.

The V call is TRBV7-8, the J call TRBJ2-3; 9 nucleotides line up with TRBD2. Germline loops: CDR1 SGHVS, CDR2 FQNEAQ. V dropped 2 bases and J dropped 5; count of bases not matched to a gene: 8. CDR3 length: 16 amino acids. The CDR3 sequence: CASSLTWRGGQDTQYF. The CDR3 bases are TGTGCCAGCAGCTTAACTTGGCGGGGGGGCCAAGATACGCAGTATTTT. The whole variable domain, filled in from reference TRBV7-8 and TRBJ2-3, reads GAGVSQSPRYKVAKRGQDVALRCDPISGHVSLFWYQQALGQGPEFLTYFQNEAQLDKSGLPSDRFFAERPEGSVSTLKIQRTQQEDSAVYLCASSLTWRGGQDTQYFGPGTRLTVL.

The table lists this clone with a few counts. The chain links TRBV25-1 to TRBJ1-2, with TRBD1 matching over 10 bases. V gave up 4 bases and J gave up 7 bases; unmatched junction bases: 3. The germline V gene has CDR1 MGHDK and CDR2 SYGVNS. The CDR3 totals 13 residues. The CDR3 loop is CASSGGQGLGYTF. CDR3 bases: TGTGCCAGCAGTGGGGGACAGGGGCTTGGCTACACCTTC.

Regarding this clone: Mismatch with germline at one junction end may stem from a read error. The chain combines TRBV7-7 with TRBJ2-5, with 9 bases that match TRBD1. Germline V CDR1 and CDR2: SSHAT, FNYEAQ (reference sequence). This CDR3 is built from 14 residues. For the CDR3, the DNA is TGTGCTAGCAGCGCACTGACAGGGGGAGAGACCCAGTACTTC. This codes for CASSALTGGETQYF.

The chain combines TRBV4-2 with TRBJ2-5; D gene ambiguous. The germline V gene encodes CDR1 LGHNA and CDR2 YNFKEQ. Trimming stripped 1 base from V and 7 bases from J, with 25 bases between. The CDR3 loop spans 18 amino acids. CDR3 DNA: TGTGCCAGCAGCCAAGCGGTACCCAACCCCCCCCCAGAAGGGACCCAGTACTTC. Translation gives CASSQAVPNPPPEGTQYF.

This chain joins TRBV7-3 and TRBJ2-1, with TRBD2 matching over 13 bases. The germline V gene encodes CDR1 SGHTA and CDR2 FQGTGA. The J segment lost 9 bases and the V segment lost 4 bases, leaving 12 bases of the junction unmatched. CDR3 length equals 17 residues. CDR3 bases: TGTGCCAGCAGCTACGGACTAGCGGGGGAATTAGTCAGTGAGCAGTTCTTC. This gives the protein CASSYGLAGELVSEQFF.

The rearrangement joins TRBV5-8 to TRBJ2-3; TRBD2 might be the D (7 bases). The germline V gene encodes CDR1 SGHTS and CDR2 YDEGEE. CDR3 length: 17 amino acids. Deletions cut 4 bases from V and 0 bases from J, with 18 bases between. The CDR3 region is CASSPLGGQTSTDTQYF. CDR3 sequence (DNA): TGTGCCAGCAGCCCCCTGGGGGGGCAAACTAGCACAGATACGCAGTATTTT.

This clone was recorded only once. This chain uses TRBV4-3 with TRBJ1-2; no clear D gene. Trimming shortened V by 1 base and J by 8 bases, and 11 bases separated the two germline ends. Germline CDR1 reads LGHNA; CDR2 reads YSLEER. This CDR3 region has 13 residues. The CDR3 loop reads CASSQVERAGYTF. CDR3 sequence (DNA): TGCGCCAGCAGCCAAGTGGAAAGGGCAGGCTACACCTTC.

This clone showed up just once. The gene calls are TRBV6-5 and TRBJ2-2; 8 nucleotides line up with TRBD1. Germline V gene sequence: CDR1 MNHEY, CDR2 SVGAGI. V shed 6 bases and J 0 bases; nucleotides not matched to a gene: 3. The CDR3 sequence is 15 residues long. In DNA form, the CDR3 reads TGTGCCAGCAGCCGGGGACAGGCGAACACCGGGGAGCTGTTTTTT. It yields the protein CASSRGQANTGELFF.

The chain couples TRBV27 to TRBJ2-4, with 11 bases aligning to TRBD1. Germline V gives CDR1 MNHEY, CDR2 SMNVEV (reference sequence). J was trimmed by 3 bases and V by 2 bases; bases with no gene match: 6. The CDR3 has 17 residues. The CDR3 DNA reads TGTGCCAGCAGTTTAGGACAGGGGGCAAGAGGCAAAAACATTCAGTACTTC. It is translated as CASSLGQGARGKNIQYF.

The gene calls are TRBV27 and TRBJ1-5; no firm D call. The germline V and J ends were trimmed by 6 bases and 0 bases, with 12 bases remaining between them. The CDR3 totals 15 residues. Germline values: CDR1 MNHEY, CDR2 SMNVEV (reference sequence). The CDR3 nucleotides are TGTGCCAGCAGGACACAGAAGTATAGCAATCAGCCCCAGCATTTT. It translates to CASRTQKYSNQPQHF.

This sequence joins TRBV7-9 and TRBJ2-7; 7 bases fit TRBD1. V lost 1 base and J lost 2; bases outside the gene matches: 11. This CDR3 has 17 amino acids. The germline V gene encodes CDR1 SEHNR and CDR2 FQNEAQ (reference sequence). The CDR3: CASSLGRGDSFPYEQYF. CDR3 coding DNA: TGTGCCAGCAGCTTAGGTCGTGGGGACAGTTTTCCCTACGAGCAGTACTTC.

This chain links TRBV2 with TRBJ2-6, with D maybe TRBD2 (5 bases). CDR1 SNHLY and CDR2 FYNNEI come from the germline V gene. The CDR3 contains 14 residues. Trimming stripped 6 bases from V and 4 bases from J, with 10 bases between. The CDR3 region has the DNA TGTGCCAGCAGCCCTCGAGGGGGGGCCAACGTCCTGACTTTC. Translation: CASSPRGGANVLTF.